Each of the 18 T cell receptor beta chains below was sequenced from the same sample in a study of blood T cell repertoires in COVID-19. TCRdb's copy holds only in-frame clones and misses some; the assay was immunoSEQ multiplex PCR. The sample gives 250,000 to 300,000 clones, 85% to 90% of which show up once; around 15% is in the top ten. The sequencing sample was made of PBMCs or T cells enriched from blood (not recorded which). The receptors were gathered from a man between 18 and 35 years old who had recovered from COVID-19.

The rearrangement joins TRBV30 to TRBJ1-3; no firm D call. The germline CDR1 and CDR2 sequences are GTSNPN and SVGIG (reference sequence). The V gene lost 5 bases and the J gene lost 3 bases, with 5 bases spanning the gap. The CDR3 consists of 11 residues. The CDR3 protein is CAWPLGNTIYF. As DNA, the CDR3 is TGTGCCTGGCCCCTTGGAAACACCATATATTTT.

This clone has only a few counts. The chain uses TRBV7-9 and TRBJ2-2; D is unresolved. The germline V and J ends were trimmed by 2 bases and 6 bases, with 10 bases remaining between them. The germline V gene encodes CDR1 SEHNR and CDR2 FQNEAQ (reference sequence). The CDR3 extends over 14 amino acids. CDR3 in DNA: TGTGCCAGCAGCTTAATGGCAGTTCCCGGGGAGCTGTTTTTT. Its protein is CASSLMAVPGELFF.

This clone was recorded only once. CDR3 residues: CASSVTGTSPYEQYF. The CDR3, as DNA: TGTGCCAGCAGTGTAACCGGGACTTCTCCCTACGAGCAGTACTTC. This sequence joins TRBV28 and TRBJ2-7; D perhaps matches TRBD2 (6 bases). From germline, CDR1 is MDHEN and CDR2 SYDVKM. Trimming cost V 5 bases and J 2 bases, with 16 bases left between them. The CDR3 runs 15 residues.

The V call is TRBV6-1, the J call TRBJ1-1; weak D call: TRBD1 (6 bases). V was clipped by 7 bases and J by 4 bases, with 10 bases between them. Germline values: CDR1 MNHNS, CDR2 SASEGT. The CDR3 totals 12 residues. The CDR3 sequence is CASKLQGTEAFF. The CDR3 DNA follows: TGTGCCAGCAAATTACAGGGCACTGAAGCTTTCTTT.

This chain connects TRBV5-1 to TRBJ1-6, with 7 positions matching TRBD1. The length of the CDR3 is 14 residues. Germline V CDR1 and CDR2: SGHRS, YFSETQ. The V and J ends lost 6 bases and 6 bases, in that order; junction bases with no gene match: 6. The CDR3 region is CASKEGAGNSPLHF. CDR3 nucleotides: TGCGCCAGCAAAGAGGGGGCAGGTAATTCACCCCTCCACTTT.

The rearrangement joins TRBV19 to TRBJ2-5; the match to TRBD2 covers 9 bases. The ends lost 5 bases at V and 4 bases at J; junction bases unmatched: 5. The CDR3 runs to 14 residues. The germline CDR1 and CDR2 sequences are LNHDA and SQIVND (reference sequence). CDR3 nucleotides: TGTGCCAGTAGTGCGGGACTAGCCCCAGAGACCCAGTACTTC. This sequence encodes CASSAGLAPETQYF. Complete variable domain (other parts from reference TRBV19 and TRBJ2-5): DGGITQSPKYLFRKEGQNVTLSCEQNLNHDAMYWYRQDPGQGLRLIYYSQIVNDFQKGDIAEGYSVSREKKESFPLTVTSAQKNPTAFYLCASSAGLAPETQYFGPGTRLLVL.

This chain uses TRBV19 with TRBJ1-6, with 7 bases matching TRBD1. The V gene end was trimmed by 7 bases and the J gene end by 10 bases; junction bases not matched to a gene: 13. The germline gives CDR1 LNHDA, CDR2 SQIVND (reference sequence). The CDR3 is 15 amino acids. The CDR3 loop reads CASTSPGTVRSPLHF. The CDR3, as DNA: TGTGCCAGTACCTCACCCGGGACAGTGCGGTCACCCCTCCACTTT.

CDR3 sequence: CASSSDLGQGGSPLHF. Written as DNA, the CDR3 is TGCGCCAGCAGCTCTGACCTGGGACAGGGTGGTTCACCCCTCCACTTT. The chain combines TRBV5-1 with TRBJ1-6; 9 positions match TRBD1. This CDR3 comprises 16 residues. J lost 9 bases, V lost 3 bases, and 10 bases had no gene match. Looked up from germline, CDR1 is SGHRS and CDR2 is YFSETQ.

V is TRBV18 and J is TRBJ1-5; D perhaps matches TRBD1 (5 bases). Per germline, CDR1 KGHSH and CDR2 LQKENI. Trimming took off 3 bases at V and 3 bases at J, with 21 bases between the two ends. There are 18 residues in the CDR3. The CDR3 here is CASSPRIVGQSNNQPQHF. CDR3 nucleotides: TGTGCCAGCTCACCGCGGATTGTGGGGCAGTCAAACAATCAGCCCCAGCATTTT.

The V gene is TRBV2, the J gene TRBJ2-5; 15 bases match TRBD2. CDR1 and CDR2 from the germline V gene are SNHLY and FYNNEI. V shed 6 bases, J shed 7 bases, and the junction held 15 bases outside the gene matches. The CDR3 extends over 18 amino acids. CDR3 nucleotides: TGTGCCAGCAGATCAGGGACTAGCGGGGGGACGGGGGTTGGGACCCAGTACTTC. Translation: CASRSGTSGGTGVGTQYF.

This clone was seen only a few times. In the same sample, other DNA sequences code for this CDR3. The V and J genes are TRBV3-1 (or the pseudogene TRBV3-2) and TRBJ2-3, with TRBD2 matching 12 bases. Trimming at V came to 3 bases and at J to 2 bases, leaving 3 bases not matched to a gene. Per the germline V gene, CDR1 is LGHDT and CDR2 is YNNKEL (reference sequence). This CDR3 has 16 residues. CDR3 region: CASSQGLAGSTDTQYF. The CDR3 coding sequence is TGTGCCAGCAGCCAGGGACTAGCGGGCTCCACAGATACGCAGTATTTT.

The chain employs TRBV4-1 and TRBJ2-7; TRBD1 is a possible D gene (7 bases). CDR1 is MGHRA and CDR2 is YSYEKL in the germline V gene. V shed 0 bases and J shed 3 bases, with 24 bases lying between them. The CDR3 is made up of 19 amino acids. CDR3 protein: CASSQDLGRGEAWDYEQYF. Written as DNA, the CDR3 is TGCGCCAGCAGCCAAGATTTAGGCAGGGGGGAAGCGTGGGACTACGAGCAGTACTTC.

This sequence joins TRBV6-5 and TRBJ2-7, with D uncertain. This CDR3 is built from 11 residues. The V end lost 8 bases, the J end lost 8 bases, and 13 bases lay between the germline ends. Germline CDR1 is MNHEY and CDR2 is SVGAGI. CDR3 coding DNA: TGTGCCAGCGCGTTAGCTGGCAAGCAGTACTTC. This sequence encodes CASALAGKQYF.

This clone was detected once. This chain joins TRBV6-1 and TRBJ2-7, with 11 nucleotides matching TRBD2. In germline, CDR1 is MNHNS, CDR2 SASEGT. CDR3 length: 17 amino acids. Trimming took 4 bases from V and 4 from J; bases not matched to a gene: 12. The CDR3: CASSVRGLAGAFYEQYF. CDR3 in DNA: TGTGCCAGCAGTGTTCGTGGACTAGCGGGCGCTTTTTACGAGCAGTACTTC.

The chain carries TRBV19 and TRBJ1-5; D is undetermined. From germline, CDR1 is LNHDA and CDR2 SQIVND (reference sequence). V was clipped by 6 bases and J by 2 bases, with 8 bases between them. This CDR3 contains 13 residues. CDR3 coding DNA: TGTGCCAGTAGCAACACCGGCAATCAGCCCCAGCATTTT. Translated, it gives CASSNTGNQPQHF.

The rearrangement links TRBV6-5 to TRBJ1-2; 7 bases match TRBD1. From germline, CDR1 is MNHEY and CDR2 SVGAGI. The V segment lost 8 bases and the J segment 6 bases; nucleotides outside the gene matches: 9. The CDR3 is 13 residues long. CDR3 DNA sequence: TGTGCCAGCTCAACCGGGACAGCGGATGGCTACACCTTC. Amino acid sequence: CASSTGTADGYTF.

This chain connects TRBV28 to TRBJ2-1; TRBD2 agrees at 10 bases. This CDR3 has 15 residues. The junction had 5 bases not matched to a gene; V was cut back by 6 bases and J by 3 bases. Germline CDR1 reads MDHEN; CDR2 reads SYDVKM. CDR3 sequence: CASSWTSGNYNEQFF. The CDR3 bases are TGTGCCAGCAGCTGGACTAGCGGAAACTACAATGAGCAGTTCTTC.

V usage is TRBV29-1 and J usage is TRBJ1-1; D remains unclear. The CDR3 covers 10 residues. Trimming shortened V by 4 bases and J by 6 bases, and 6 bases separated the two germline ends. Looked up from germline, CDR1 is SQVTM and CDR2 is ANQGSEA. The DNA for the CDR3 is TGCAGCGTTGCGACTGCTGAAGCTTTCTTT. It encodes CSVATAEAFF.